This is a list of T cell receptor beta chains from one sample in a study of cytomegalovirus exposure and HLA in healthy donors. Assay used: immunoSEQ multiplex PCR; TCRdb lists only in-frame clones, some missing. The sample lists under 150,000 clones; approximately 91% were seen once. The sequencing input was PBMCs. These receptor sequences come from a man aged 18 to 35 in good health and CMV-seronegative. Each CDR3 is given with its conserved first and last residue. The D gene is left open where the match is weak. Size values are once, few and many counts, or a class for expanded clones, and some rows have none.

V,size,D,J,DNA,CDR3
TRBV29-1,.,.,TRBJ1-1,TGCAGCGTCGCCCAGGGGACTGAAGCTTTCTTT,CSVAQGTEAFF
TRBV19,once,.,TRBJ1-2,TGTGCCAGTAGTATAGTTCGGGGGGATGGCTACACCTTC,CASSIVRGDGYTF
TRBV6-5,.,.,TRBJ2-1,TGTGCCAGCAGGCGACAATTAAAGGCCTACAATGAGCAGTTCTTC,CASRRQLKAYNEQFF
TRBV2,few,TRBD1,TRBJ1-1,TGTGCCAGCAGATCGGACAGGGGCGCTGAAGCTTTCTTT,CASRSDRGAEAFF
TRBV18,.,TRBD1,TRBJ1-2,TGTGCCAGCTCAGTGCTCCAACAGGGGACCTATGGCTACACCTTC,CASSVLQQGTYGYTF
TRBV5-1,.,.,TRBJ1-1,TGCGCCAGCAGCTGGCAGACAGGGAACACTGAAGCTTTCTTT,CASSWQTGNTEAFF
TRBV7-2,once,.,TRBJ1-3,TGTGCCAGCAGCCCCAGCCCGTGGGAGGTAAGACGGAAGGGAAACACCATATATTTT,CASSPSPWEVRRKGNTIYF
TRBV2,.,.,TRBJ1-4,TGTGCCAGCACCGGGGTGGGTGAAAAACTGTTTTTT,CASTGVGEKLFF
TRBV7-2,.,TRBD1,TRBJ1-3,TGTGCCAGCAGCAAAGGACAGGGCTCCGGAAACACCATATATTTT,CASSKGQGSGNTIYF
TRBV30,.,.,TRBJ2-7,TGTGCCTGGAGTATCAGTCCTTACGAGCAGTACTTC,CAWSISPYEQYF
TRBV6-5,.,.,TRBJ2-2,TGTGCCAGCAGTCCCACATGGAACACCGGGGAGCTGTTTTTT,CASSPTWNTGELFF
TRBV9,.,TRBD1,TRBJ2-5,TGTGCCAGCAGCGTAGTTCCGACAGGGTACCAAGAGACCCAGTACTTC,CASSVVPTGYQETQYF
TRBV4-2,few,TRBD2,TRBJ2-3,TGTGCCAGCAGCCAACTGACTAGCGGGGGAATCACAGATACGCAGTATTTT,CASSQLTSGGITDTQYF
TRBV6-5,once,.,TRBJ2-2,TGTGCCAGCAGTTATAGGGGACTCATCGTTCCCGGGGAGCTGTTTTTT,CASSYRGLIVPGELFF
TRBV6-1,.,TRBD1,TRBJ1-2,TGTGCCAGCAACTGGGACAGGGGTAATGGCTACACCTTC,CASNWDRGNGYTF
TRBV6-1,many,TRBD1,TRBJ1-2,TGTGCCAGCACCGGGACAGGGCACTATGGCTACACCTTC,CASTGTGHYGYTF
TRBV6-1,.,.,TRBJ1-4,TGTGCCAGCATCGGGTTCTCAACTAATGAAAAACTGTTTTTT,CASIGFSTNEKLFF
TRBV6-5,.,.,TRBJ1-2,TGTGCCAGCACAGGGAACTATGGCTACACCTTC,CASTGNYGYTF
TRBV6-5,once,.,TRBJ2-6,TGTGCCAGCAGTCAGGGTGGTGGGGCCAACGTCCTGACTTTC,CASSQGGGANVLTF
TRBV9,once,TRBD1,TRBJ1-4,TGTGCCAGCAGCACAGGGGGGAATGAAAAACTGTTTTTT,CASSTGGNEKLFF
TRBV5-1,.,.,TRBJ1-1,TGCGCCAGCAGCTTGGCCGCGGGGGTATTCACTGAAGCTTTCTTT,CASSLAAGVFTEAFF
TRBV7-3,.,TRBD2,TRBJ2-1,TGTGCCAGCAGCTTAAGGCCCGGGGGGGATTACAATGAGCAGTTCTTC,CASSLRPGGDYNEQFF
TRBV29-1,.,.,TRBJ2-7,TGCAGCGTTAGTACTAGAGCCTACGAGCAGTACTTC,CSVSTRAYEQYF
TRBV25-1,once,.,TRBJ2-3,TGTGCCAGCAGTGAATTATCAACAGGGTTGTTTATATCCGATACGCAGTATTTT,CASSELSTGLFISDTQYF
TRBV25-1,.,.,TRBJ2-1,TGTGCCTCGGAGGTAGGGAGTGGCGAGCAGTTCTTC,CASEVGSGEQFF
TRBV5-6,.,TRBD2,TRBJ2-1,TGTGCCAGCAGCTTGCGAAGTTGGGGGGGACTATTCAATGAGCAGTTCTTC,CASSLRSWGGLFNEQFF
TRBV7-2,.,.,TRBJ2-1,TGTGCCAGCAGCTTTCAGGATTACAATGAGCAGTTCTTC,CASSFQDYNEQFF
TRBV10-3,.,TRBD1,TRBJ2-5,TGTGCCATCAGTGAGGCCGGGACAGAACAAGAGACCCAGTACTTC,CAISEAGTEQETQYF
TRBV29-1,.,TRBD2,TRBJ2-1,TGCAGCGTCCCACTAGCGGGAGTATTGGCCGTCTATTCGAATGAGCAGTTCTTC,CSVPLAGVLAVYSNEQFF
TRBV9,.,TRBD2,TRBJ2-1,TGTGCCAGCAGCCCGCGGGGGGTAGCGGGAGGGCGGAATGAGCAGTTCTTC,CASSPRGVAGGRNEQFF
TRBV9,.,.,TRBJ1-2,TGTGCCAGCAGCCGGGGGGCTGCCTATGGCTACACCTTC,CASSRGAAYGYTF
TRBV5-1,.,TRBD1,TRBJ2-5,TGCGCCAGCAGCTCGGGACAGGGGCTAAGAGAGACCCAGTACTTC,CASSSGQGLRETQYF
TRBV11-2,.,TRBD2,TRBJ2-5,TGTGCCAGCAGGCTAGCGGGGTACGTCGCAGAGACCCAGTACTTC,CASRLAGYVAETQYF
TRBV25-1,.,TRBD2,TRBJ2-1,TGTGCGGCGGGACTAGGCTTCAATGAGCAGTTCTTC,CAAGLGFNEQFF
TRBV7-3,.,TRBD1,TRBJ1-1,TGTGCCAGCAGCTCAGGGGGAGTGAACACTGAAGCTTTCTTT,CASSSGGVNTEAFF
TRBV5-3,.,.,TRBJ2-5,TGTGCCAGAAGCTTGGCACCGGGGGAGAGGGTTGGGGAGACCCAGTACTTC,CARSLAPGERVGETQYF
TRBV5-8,once,.,TRBJ1-5,TGTGCCAGCATCACAGGACATCAGCCCCAGCATTTT,CASITGHQPQHF
TRBV7-9,.,.,TRBJ2-3,TGTGCCAGCAGCCCCTGGACAGCTTCTGGGTATACGCAGTATTTT,CASSPWTASGYTQYF
TRBV15,.,.,TRBJ1-5,TGTGCCACCAGCAGAGCTGATCAGCCCCAGCATTTT,CATSRADQPQHF
TRBV14,few,TRBD1,TRBJ2-5,TGTGCCAGCAGCCAGAGGGGACAGGGAGGGGGAGAGACCCAGTACTTC,CASSQRGQGGGETQYF
TRBV11-2,.,.,TRBJ2-2,TGTGCCAGCAGCTTAGATAGATCCACAGGGTTGAGCACCGGGGAGCTGTTTTTT,CASSLDRSTGLSTGELFF
TRBV7-2,few,TRBD2,TRBJ2-7,TGTGCCAGCAGCCCCTGGGGGGGTGGTTCCTACGAGCAGTACTTC,CASSPWGGGSYEQYF